This entry features one T cell receptor beta chain sequence. The repertoire was sequenced with immunoSEQ multiplex PCR; TCRdb's copy has only in-frame clones and lacks some. The sample holds about 110,000 clones, approximately 90% seen once. V was shortened by 7 bases and J by 5 bases, with 15 bases between the two germline ends. The germline CDR1 and CDR2 sequences are SNHLY and FYNNEI. This CDR3 has 13 amino acids. The data belong to a study of OX40 agonist ivuxolimab in advanced cancers. This chain connects TRBV2 to TRBJ2-7; D is undetermined. The receptor's source is an adult with an advanced solid tumor such as melanoma, head and neck, liver or kidney cancer. The sequencing used CD4+ or CD8+ T cells sorted from blood, collected in a trial of the OX40 agonist ivuxolimab. The CDR3 sequence: CASIAGRVDEQYF. CDR3 nucleotide sequence: TGTGCCAGCATAGCCGGACGGGTCGACGAGCAGTACTTC.